The 2 T cell receptor beta chains below were found in one sample sequenced in a study of blood T cell repertoires in COVID-19. Sequenced by immunoSEQ multiplex PCR; TCRdb stores in-frame clones only, minus some. Of about 320,000 clones listed, around four fifths are singletons. The sequenced sample consisted of peripheral blood. The receptor source for this set is a woman in her fifties or sixties with acute or convalescent COVID-19.

The DNA for the CDR3 is TGTGCCAGTAGTATAGGACAGGGGGACACAGATACGCAGTATTTT. Translated: CASSIGQGDTDTQYF. This rearrangement joins TRBV19 to TRBJ2-3, with TRBD1 matching 9 bases. Germline CDR1 is LNHDA and CDR2 is SQIVND (reference sequence). With 1 base clipped from V and 2 bases from J, the junction kept 1 base outside the gene matches. The CDR3 has 15 residues. The full variable domain, in which reference TRBV19 and TRBJ2-3 provide the parts outside the CDR3, is DGGITQSPKYLFRKEGQNVTLSCEQNLNHDAMYWYRQDPGQGLRLIYYSQIVNDFQKGDIAEGYSVSREKKESFPLTVTSAQKNPTAFYLCASSIGQGDTDTQYFGPGTRLTVL.

This clone was picked up a small number of times. The V gene is TRBV12-3 or TRBV12-4, the J gene TRBJ2-7; TRBD2 is a possible D gene (6 bases). The CDR3 runs 13 residues. V shed 10 bases and J shed 4 bases, with 17 bases lying between them. The CDR3 bases are TGTGCCACCGCCCGGGACTCTAGGTACGAGCAGTACTTC. Amino acid sequence: CATARDSRYEQYF.